This section outlines one TCR beta chain sequence together with its context. Its antigen is currently unknown. The CDR3 extends over 15 amino acids. V shed 4 bases, J shed 5 bases, and the junction held 10 bases outside the gene matches. Germline V gene sequence: CDR1 LNHDA, CDR2 SQIVND (reference sequence). These data belong to a study of T cells in Graves' hyperthyroidism and ophthalmopathy. The source material, RNA transcripts, was used to amplify TCR beta CDR3 regions. The HTBI set primed first-round TCR CDR3 RT-PCR. Each CDR3 protein gets one entry after TCRdb re-called the multiplex PCR reads with MiXCR. The sample has 400,000 to 550,000 distinct CDR3 sequences; approximately 25% are singletons. On the basis of clinical symptoms, serum thyroxine and TRAb, thyroid ultrasound and orbital computed tomography, diagnoses were made. Study-level findings and limits: Ophthalmopathy and stable hyperthyroidism were told apart by a 13 V-J model.

The receptor was derived from a woman aged 25 to 39 with Graves' ophthalmopathy. The sequenced sample was blood. The J gene is TRBJ2-5, the V gene TRBV19, with 7 nucleotides matching TRBD1. The chain's CDR3 is CASSTDRAARETQYF. The DNA for the CDR3 is TGTGCCAGTAGTACCGACAGGGCGGCGCGGGAGACCCAGTACTTC.